This TCR beta chain was sequenced for a study of OX40 agonist ivuxolimab in advanced cancers. Turning to the study itself: Males comprised roughly four fifths of the group, whose mean age was roughly 60 years (range roughly 20 to 85).

TCRdb keeps only in-frame clones here, not all; method: immunoSEQ multiplex PCR. The sample includes roughly 64,000 clones, roughly four fifths of them seen just once. The CDR3 has 17 residues. The junction had 7 bases not matched to a gene; V was cut back by 5 bases and J by 2 bases. Germline CDR1 reads SGHVS; CDR2 reads FNYEAQ. The chain couples TRBV7-6 to TRBJ2-3; 13 bases align to TRBD2. This specimen consisted of CD4+ or CD8+ T cells sorted from blood, obtained in a trial of the OX40 agonist ivuxolimab. This receptor was identified in an adult with an advanced solid tumor such as melanoma, head and neck, liver or kidney cancer. The CDR3 DNA is TGTGCCAGCAGCCTTGGGACTAGCGGGATTCCCACAGATACGCAGTATTTT. Amino acids: CASSLGTSGIPTDTQYF.